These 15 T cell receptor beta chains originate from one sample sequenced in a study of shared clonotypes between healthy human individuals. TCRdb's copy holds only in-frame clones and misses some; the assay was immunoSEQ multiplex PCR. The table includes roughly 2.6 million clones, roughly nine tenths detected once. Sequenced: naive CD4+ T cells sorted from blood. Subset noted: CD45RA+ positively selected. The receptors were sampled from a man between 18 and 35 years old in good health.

CDR3 coding DNA: TGTGCCAGCAGCTTCGTCCTCCTCGGGACAGATACGCAGTATTTT. Translated: CASSFVLLGTDTQYF. The rearrangement links TRBV7-2 to TRBJ2-3; D not resolved. V lost 3 bases, J lost 3 bases, and 13 bases lay in between. CDR1 is SGHTA and CDR2 is FQGNSA in the germline V gene. The CDR3 loop spans 15 amino acids.

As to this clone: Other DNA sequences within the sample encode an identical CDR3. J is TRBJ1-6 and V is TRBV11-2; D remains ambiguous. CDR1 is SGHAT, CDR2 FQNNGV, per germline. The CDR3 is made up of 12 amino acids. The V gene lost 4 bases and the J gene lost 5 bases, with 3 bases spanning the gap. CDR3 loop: CASSSHNSPLHF. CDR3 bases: TGTGCCAGCAGCTCTCATAATTCACCCCTCCACTTT.

This CDR3 reads CASRPTGLNTEAFF. CDR3 nucleotides: TGCGCCAGCAGACCGACAGGACTGAACACTGAAGCTTTCTTT. V gene TRBV5-1 combines with J gene TRBJ1-1; tentative D call: TRBD1 (6 bases). Germline CDR1 SGHRS, CDR2 YFSETQ. CDR3 length: 14 amino acids. Trimming removed 5 bases from V and 0 bases from J, with 11 bases in between.

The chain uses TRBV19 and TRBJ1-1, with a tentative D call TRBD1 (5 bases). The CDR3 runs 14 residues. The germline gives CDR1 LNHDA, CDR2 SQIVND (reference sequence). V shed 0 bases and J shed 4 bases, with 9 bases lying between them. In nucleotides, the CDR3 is TGTGCCAGTAGTATAGATCTTAGGGGCACTGAAGCTTTCTTT. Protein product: CASSIDLRGTEAFF.

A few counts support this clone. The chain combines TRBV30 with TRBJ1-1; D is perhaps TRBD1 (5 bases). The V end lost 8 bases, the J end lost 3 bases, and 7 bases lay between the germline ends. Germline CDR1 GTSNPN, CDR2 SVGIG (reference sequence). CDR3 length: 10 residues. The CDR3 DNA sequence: TGTGCCGGGGCTTACACTGAAGCTTTCTTT. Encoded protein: CAGAYTEAFF.

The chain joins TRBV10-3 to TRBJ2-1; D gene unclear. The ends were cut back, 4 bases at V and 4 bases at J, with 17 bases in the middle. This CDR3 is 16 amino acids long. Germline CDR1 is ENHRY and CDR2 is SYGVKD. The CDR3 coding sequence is TGTGCCATCAGTGGAAGGGTAGGCGCCGGGTACAATGAGCAGTTCTTC. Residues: CAISGRVGAGYNEQFF.

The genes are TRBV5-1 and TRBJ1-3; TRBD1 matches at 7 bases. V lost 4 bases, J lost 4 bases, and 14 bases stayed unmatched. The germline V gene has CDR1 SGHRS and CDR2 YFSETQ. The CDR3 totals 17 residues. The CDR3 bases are TGCGCCAGCAGCGATTTGACAGGGAGTTTCCTCGGAAACACCATATATTTT. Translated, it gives CASSDLTGSFLGNTIYF.

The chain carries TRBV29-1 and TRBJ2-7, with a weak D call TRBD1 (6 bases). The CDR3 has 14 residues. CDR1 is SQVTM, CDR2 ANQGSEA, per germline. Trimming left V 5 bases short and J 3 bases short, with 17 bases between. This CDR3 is CSVIRAGEVYEQYF. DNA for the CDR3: TGCAGCGTTATCCGGGCAGGGGAAGTCTACGAGCAGTACTTC.

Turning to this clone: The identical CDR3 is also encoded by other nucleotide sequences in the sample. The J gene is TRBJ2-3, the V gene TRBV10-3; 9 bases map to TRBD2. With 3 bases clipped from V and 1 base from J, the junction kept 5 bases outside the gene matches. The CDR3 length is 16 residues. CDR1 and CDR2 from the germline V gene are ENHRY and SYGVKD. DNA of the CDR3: TGTGCCATCAGTGAATCCGCGGGAGGGGGCACAGATACGCAGTATTTT. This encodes CAISESAGGGTDTQYF.

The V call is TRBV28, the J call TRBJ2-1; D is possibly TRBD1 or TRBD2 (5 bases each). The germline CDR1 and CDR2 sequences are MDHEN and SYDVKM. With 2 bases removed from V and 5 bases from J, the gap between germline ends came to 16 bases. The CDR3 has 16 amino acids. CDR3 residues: CASSLGGSAVNNEQFF. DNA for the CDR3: TGTGCCAGCAGTTTAGGGGGTTCAGCCGTAAACAATGAGCAGTTCTTC. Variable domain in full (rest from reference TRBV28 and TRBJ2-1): DVKVTQSSRYLVKRTGEKVFLECVQDMDHENMFWYRQDPGLGLRLIYFSYDVKMKEKGDIPEGYSVSREKKERFSLILESASTNQTSMYLCASSLGGSAVNNEQFFGPGTRLTVL.

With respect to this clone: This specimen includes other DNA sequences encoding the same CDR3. CDR3: CASSSPNTGELFF. CDR3 DNA: TGTGCCAGCAGCTCTCCGAACACCGGGGAGCTGTTTTTT. The V and J genes are TRBV7-2 and TRBJ2-2; D unclear. The CDR3 totals 13 residues. Per germline, CDR1 SGHTA and CDR2 FQGNSA. The germline V and J ends were trimmed by 4 bases and 0 bases, with 3 bases remaining between them.

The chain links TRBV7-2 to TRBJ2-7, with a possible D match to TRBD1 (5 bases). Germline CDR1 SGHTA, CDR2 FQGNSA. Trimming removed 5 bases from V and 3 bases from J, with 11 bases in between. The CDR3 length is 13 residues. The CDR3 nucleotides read TGTGCCAGCAGCGCAAATCAGGGCTACGAGCAGTACTTC. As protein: CASSANQGYEQYF.

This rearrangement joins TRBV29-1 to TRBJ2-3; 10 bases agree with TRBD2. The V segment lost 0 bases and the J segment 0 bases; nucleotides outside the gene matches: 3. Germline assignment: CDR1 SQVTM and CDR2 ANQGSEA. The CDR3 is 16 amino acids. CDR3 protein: CSVEDKRGGSTDTQYF. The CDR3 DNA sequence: TGCAGCGTTGAAGATAAGCGGGGGGGCAGCACAGATACGCAGTATTTT.

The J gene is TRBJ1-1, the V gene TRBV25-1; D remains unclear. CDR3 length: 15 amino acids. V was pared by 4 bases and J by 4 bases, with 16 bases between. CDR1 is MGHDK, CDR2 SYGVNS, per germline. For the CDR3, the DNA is TGTGCCAGCAGTGTATTACAATCTGGGGTCACTGAAGCTTTCTTT. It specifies CASSVLQSGVTEAFF.

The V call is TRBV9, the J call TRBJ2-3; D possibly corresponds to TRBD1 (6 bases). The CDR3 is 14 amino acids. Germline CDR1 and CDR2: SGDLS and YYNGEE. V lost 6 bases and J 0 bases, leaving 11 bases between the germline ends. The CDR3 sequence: CASTGVPSTDTQYF. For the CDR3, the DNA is TGTGCCAGCACAGGGGTCCCTAGCACAGATACGCAGTATTTT.